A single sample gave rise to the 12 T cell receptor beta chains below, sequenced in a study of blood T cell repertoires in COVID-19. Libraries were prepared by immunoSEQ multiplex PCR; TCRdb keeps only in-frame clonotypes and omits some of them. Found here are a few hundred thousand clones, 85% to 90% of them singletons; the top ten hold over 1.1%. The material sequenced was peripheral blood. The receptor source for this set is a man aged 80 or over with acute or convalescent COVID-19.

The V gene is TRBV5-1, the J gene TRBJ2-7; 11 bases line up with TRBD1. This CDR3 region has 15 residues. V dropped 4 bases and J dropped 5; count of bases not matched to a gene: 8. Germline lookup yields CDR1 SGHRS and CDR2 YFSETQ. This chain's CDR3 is CASSLQDRGLNEQYF. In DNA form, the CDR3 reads TGCGCCAGCAGCCTCCAGGACAGGGGGCTCAACGAGCAGTACTTC.

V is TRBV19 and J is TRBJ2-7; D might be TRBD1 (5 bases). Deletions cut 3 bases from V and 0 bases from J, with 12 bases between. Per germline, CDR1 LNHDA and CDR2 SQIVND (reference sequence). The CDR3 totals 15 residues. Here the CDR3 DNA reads TGTGCCAGTAGTATCCAGGGTCGCAGCTCCTACGAGCAGTACTTC. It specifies CASSIQGRSSYEQYF.

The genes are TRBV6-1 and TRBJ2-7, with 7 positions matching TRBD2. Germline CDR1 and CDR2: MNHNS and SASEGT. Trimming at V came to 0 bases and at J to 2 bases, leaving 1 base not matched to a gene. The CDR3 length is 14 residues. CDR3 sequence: CASSEAGGAYEQYF. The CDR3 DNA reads TGTGCCAGCAGTGAAGCGGGAGGGGCCTACGAGCAGTACTTC.

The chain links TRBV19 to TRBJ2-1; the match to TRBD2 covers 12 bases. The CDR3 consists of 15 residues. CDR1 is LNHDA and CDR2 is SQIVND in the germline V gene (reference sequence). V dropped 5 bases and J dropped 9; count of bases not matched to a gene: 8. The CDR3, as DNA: TGTGCCAGTAGTTCGGCTAGCGGGAGGGCCGGTGAGCAGTTCTTC. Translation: CASSSASGRAGEQFF.

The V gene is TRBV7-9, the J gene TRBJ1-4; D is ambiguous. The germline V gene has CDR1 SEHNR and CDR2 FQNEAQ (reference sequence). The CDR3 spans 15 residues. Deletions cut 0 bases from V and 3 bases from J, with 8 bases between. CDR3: CASSLAAGPNEKLFF. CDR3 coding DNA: TGTGCCAGCAGCTTAGCGGCGGGTCCTAATGAAAAACTGTTTTTT.

CDR3 DNA sequence: TGTGCCAGCTCAAGGGGGAGCGGAGATGAGCAGTTCTTC. As protein: CASSRGSGDEQFF. The chain employs TRBV7-8 and TRBJ2-1; D is possibly TRBD1 (6 bases). V lost 8 bases, J lost 8 bases, and 16 bases lay in between. This CDR3 has 13 residues. Looked up from germline, CDR1 is SGHVS and CDR2 is FQNEAQ.

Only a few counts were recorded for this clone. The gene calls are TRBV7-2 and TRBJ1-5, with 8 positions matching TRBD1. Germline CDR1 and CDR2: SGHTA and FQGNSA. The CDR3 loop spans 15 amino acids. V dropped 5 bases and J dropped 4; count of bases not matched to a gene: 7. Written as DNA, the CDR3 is TGTGCCAGCAGCCTTACACAGGGGGGGAATCAGCCCCAGCATTTT. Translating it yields CASSLTQGGNQPQHF.

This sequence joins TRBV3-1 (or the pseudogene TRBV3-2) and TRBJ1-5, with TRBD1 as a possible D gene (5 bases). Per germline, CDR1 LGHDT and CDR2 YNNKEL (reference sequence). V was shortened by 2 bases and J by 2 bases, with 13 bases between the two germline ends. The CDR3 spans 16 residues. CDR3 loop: CASSQSDLQGNQPQHF. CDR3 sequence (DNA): TGTGCCAGCAGCCAAAGCGACCTACAGGGCAATCAGCCCCAGCATTTT.

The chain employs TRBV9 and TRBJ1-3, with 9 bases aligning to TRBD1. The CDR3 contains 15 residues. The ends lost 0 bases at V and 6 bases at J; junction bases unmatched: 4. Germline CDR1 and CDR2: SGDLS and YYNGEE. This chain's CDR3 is CASSVGGQGENTIYF. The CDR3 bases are TGTGCCAGCAGCGTAGGGGGACAGGGAGAAAACACCATATATTTT.

CDR3 amino acids: CASSESTFLYEQYF. The CDR3 DNA is TGTGCCAGCAGTGAATCGACATTTCTCTACGAGCAGTACTTC. The chain joins TRBV25-1 to TRBJ2-7; D remains ambiguous. Germline V gives CDR1 MGHDK, CDR2 SYGVNS. This CDR3 comprises 14 residues. V lost 1 base and J lost 3, with 10 bases in between.

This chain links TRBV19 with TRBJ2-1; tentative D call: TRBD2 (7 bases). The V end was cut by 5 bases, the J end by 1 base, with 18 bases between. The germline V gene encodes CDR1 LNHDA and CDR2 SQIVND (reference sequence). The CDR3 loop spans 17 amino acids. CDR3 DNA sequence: TGTGCCAGTAGTGATGGGGGCGCGGGAGTATCCTACAATGAGCAGTTCTTC. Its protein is CASSDGGAGVSYNEQFF. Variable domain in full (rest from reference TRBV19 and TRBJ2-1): DGGITQSPKYLFRKEGQNVTLSCEQNLNHDAMYWYRQDPGQGLRLIYYSQIVNDFQKGDIAEGYSVSREKKESFPLTVTSAQKNPTAFYLCASSDGGAGVSYNEQFFGPGTRLTVL.

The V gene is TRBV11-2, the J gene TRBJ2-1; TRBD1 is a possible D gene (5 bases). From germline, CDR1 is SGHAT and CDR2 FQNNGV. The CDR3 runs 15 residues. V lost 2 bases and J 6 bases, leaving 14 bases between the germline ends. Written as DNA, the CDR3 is TGTGCCAGCAGCTTAATGGCAGGGAACTTCAATGAGCAGTTCTTC. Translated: CASSLMAGNFNEQFF.